This T cell receptor beta chain was identified during a study of post-analysis software for immune sequencing data. Study conclusions and caveats: Strong co-clustering by F measure linked samples that shared a preparation batch. Normalized Chao1 diversity was significantly reduced in patients versus controls. There were four or five TRBV segments more frequent in patients than controls, and TRBV5-6, TRBV5-1 and TRBV20-1 were among them.

The CDR3 extends over 12 amino acids. V lost 7 bases to trimming and J lost 3 bases, with 12 bases between them. Looked up from germline, CDR1 is SQVTM and CDR2 is ANQGSEA. This clonotype was counted at least ten times. Its specificity is unknown. Incorporated into the TCR beta cDNA libraries were unique molecular identifiers, which served to reduce PCR and sequencing biases. One entry per CDR3 protein results from TCRdb running MiXCR on the PCR reads. The repertoire holds 250,000 to 300,000 distinct CDR3 sequences, with 35% to 40% as singletons. The source is a girl between 5 and 17 years old with multiple sclerosis. The sample consisted of blood. This chain joins TRBV29-1 and TRBJ2-5, with a weak D call TRBD2 (6 bases). The CDR3 is CSAAPGEETQYF. CDR3 coding DNA: TGCAGCGCCGCGCCGGGGGAAGAGACCCAGTACTTC. Variable domain in full (rest from reference TRBV29-1 and TRBJ2-5): SAVISQKPSRDICQRGTSLTIQCQVDSQVTMMFWYRQQPGQSLTLIATANQGSEATYESGFVIDKFPISRPNLTFSTLTVSNMSPEDSSIYLCSAAPGEETQYFGPGTRLLVL.